The 23 T cell receptor beta chains below come from one sample, sequenced in a study of cytomegalovirus exposure and HLA in healthy donors. Primers: 60 Vbeta forward and 13 Jbeta reverse. The table came from immunoSEQ multiplex PCR; TCRdb's copy has only in-frame clones and leaves some out. The table lists over 150,000 clones, 79% of them singletons. Input material: PBMCs. These receptors were taken from a girl between 5 and 17 years old in good health and CMV-seropositive.

The rearrangement links TRBV11-2 to TRBJ2-1; D may be TRBD1 (6 bases). V lost 6 bases, J lost 5 bases, and 11 bases lay in between. The length of the CDR3 is 13 residues. Germline V gene data show CDR1 as SGHAT and CDR2 as FQNNGV. This chain's CDR3 is CASRRQGHNEQFF. Here the CDR3 DNA reads TGTGCCAGCAGGCGGCAGGGGCACAATGAGCAGTTCTTC.

This rearrangement joins TRBV10-3 to TRBJ1-6, with 8 nucleotides matching TRBD1. Germline lookup yields CDR1 ENHRY and CDR2 SYGVKD. This CDR3 has 19 residues. Germline trimming cut 1 base from V and 3 bases from J; bases unmatched to any gene: 11. CDR3 in amino acids: CAISEWGGQGGNYNSPLHF. The CDR3 DNA is TGTGCCATCAGTGAGTGGGGTGGACAGGGAGGAAACTATAATTCACCCCTCCACTTT.

The chain has TRBV9 and TRBJ2-3; weak D call: TRBD1 (6 bases). Trimming left V 3 bases short and J 0 bases short, with 8 bases between. Germline values: CDR1 SGDLS, CDR2 YYNGEE. The CDR3 length is 14 residues. Here the CDR3 DNA reads TGTGCCAGCAGCGGGGGGCAGAGCACAGATACGCAGTATTTT. It encodes CASSGGQSTDTQYF.

This rearrangement joins TRBV29-1 to TRBJ1-2; 9 bases align to TRBD1. CDR1 and CDR2 from the germline V gene are SQVTM and ANQGSEA. The junction had 13 bases not matched to a gene; V was cut back by 6 bases and J by 8 bases. CDR3 size: 14 residues. CDR3 region: CSVDGQGKKAGYTF. Here the CDR3 DNA reads TGCAGCGTCGATGGACAGGGGAAGAAGGCAGGCTACACCTTC.

The chain is built from TRBV9 and TRBJ1-1; TRBD1 matches 7 bases. Germline assignment: CDR1 SGDLS and CDR2 YYNGEE. The ends lost 3 bases at V and 1 base at J; junction bases unmatched: 12. The CDR3 consists of 17 residues. CDR3 loop: CASSAPGTETQNTEAFF. The CDR3 DNA follows: TGTGCCAGCAGCGCCCCCGGGACAGAGACCCAGAACACTGAAGCTTTCTTT.

CDR3 sequence reads: CASISSGANVLTF. The CDR3 bases are TGTGCCAGTATTTCATCTGGGGCCAACGTCCTGACTTTC. The V and J genes are TRBV19 and TRBJ2-6; D not certain. Trimming cost V 7 bases and J 1 base, with 5 bases left between them. The germline V gene encodes CDR1 LNHDA and CDR2 SQIVND (reference sequence). This CDR3 comprises 13 residues.

The chain carries TRBV27 and TRBJ2-3; D perhaps matches TRBD1 (6 bases). Trimming removed 1 base from V and 2 bases from J, with 10 bases in between. Germline V gene data show CDR1 as MNHEY and CDR2 as SMNVEV (reference sequence). There are 15 residues in the CDR3. The CDR3: CASSLLQGPTDTQYF. The CDR3 DNA reads TGTGCCAGCAGTTTATTACAGGGACCCACAGATACGCAGTATTTT.

The chain joins TRBV9 to TRBJ2-7; 8 bases are shared with TRBD2. Germline-derived CDR1 and CDR2 are SGDLS and YYNGEE. J was trimmed by 5 bases and V by 0 bases; bases with no gene match: 1. This CDR3 has 13 residues. The DNA of the CDR3 is TGTGCCAGCAGCGTAGCGGGGGGGGACGAGCAGTACTTC. Its translation: CASSVAGGDEQYF.

This clone has a handful of counts. The V gene is TRBV5-6, the J gene TRBJ2-1, with D possibly TRBD1 on 5 matching bases. The CDR3 spans 17 residues. Germline V gene sequence: CDR1 SGHDT, CDR2 YYEEEE. V lost 5 bases, J lost 2 bases, and 20 bases lay in between. This CDR3 reads CASRQWMAGWTYNEQFF. CDR3 nucleotide sequence: TGTGCCAGCAGACAATGGATGGCAGGGTGGACCTACAATGAGCAGTTCTTC.

This rearrangement joins TRBV5-6 to TRBJ1-5, with 8 bases matching TRBD1. This CDR3 contains 16 residues. The V gene's germline CDR1 is SGHDT and CDR2 YYEEEE. The V gene end was trimmed by 4 bases and the J gene end by 2 bases; junction bases not matched to a gene: 8. CDR3 protein: CASSPSKTGGNQPQHF. The CDR3 nucleotides read TGTGCCAGCAGCCCGTCCAAGACAGGGGGCAATCAGCCCCAGCATTTT. The variable domain in full, completed from reference TRBV5-6 and TRBJ1-5, reads DAGVTQSPTHLIKTRGQQVTLRCSPKSGHDTVSWYQQALGQGPQFIFQYYEEEERQRGNFPDRFSGHQFPNYSSELNVNALLLGDSALYLCASSPSKTGGNQPQHFGDGTRLSIL.

V usage is TRBV5-1 and J usage is TRBJ2-7, with D unresolved. The length of the CDR3 is 14 residues. Trimming removed 0 bases at V and 0 bases at J, with 7 bases between. CDR1 and CDR2 from the germline V gene are SGHRS and YFSETQ. Written as DNA, the CDR3 is TGCGCCAGCAGCTTGGTCCCGAGCTCCTACGAGCAGTACTTC. Translated, it gives CASSLVPSSYEQYF.

The rearrangement links TRBV4-1 to TRBJ1-2; D ambiguous. The CDR3 loop spans 15 amino acids. The germline V gene encodes CDR1 MGHRA and CDR2 YSYEKL. Trimming removed 0 bases from V and 7 bases from J, with 15 bases in between. The CDR3 protein is CASSQEMKLEGGYTF. DNA for the CDR3: TGCGCCAGCAGCCAAGAGATGAAACTTGAGGGTGGCTACACCTTC.

There are a few counts of this clone. The V and J genes are TRBV7-2 and TRBJ2-7; 8 bases are a match to TRBD2. CDR1 is SGHTA, CDR2 FQGNSA, per germline. V was clipped by 5 bases and J by 7 bases; unmatched bases: 13. This CDR3 has 15 amino acids. CDR3 protein: CASSPRGGRFEEQYF. The CDR3 bases are TGTGCCAGCAGCCCCCGGGGGGGGCGCTTTGAAGAGCAGTACTTC.

This chain connects TRBV7-2 to TRBJ1-2; D remains unclear. V was cut by 5 bases and J by 5 bases, with 15 bases left in between. Germline CDR1 and CDR2: SGHTA and FQGNSA. The CDR3 extends over 14 amino acids. This CDR3 is CASSPSTGLYGYTF. CDR3 coding DNA: TGTGCCAGCAGCCCTTCGACGGGGTTGTATGGCTACACCTTC.

CDR3 sequence (DNA): TGCGCCAGCAGTGACGGCGAGCGGGGGCCCAGCACAGATACGCAGTATTTT. It translates to CASSDGERGPSTDTQYF. The genes are TRBV10-1 and TRBJ2-3, with 8 bases fitting TRBD2. This CDR3 spans 17 amino acids. J was trimmed by 0 bases and V by 3 bases; bases with no gene match: 8. Germline CDR1 WNHNN, CDR2 SYGVQD (reference sequence).

The chain uses TRBV19 and TRBJ1-5; D might be TRBD1 (6 bases). CDR3 length: 15 residues. Trimming took 4 bases from V and 0 from J, leaving 10 bases between them. Germline V gene data show CDR1 as LNHDA and CDR2 as SQIVND (reference sequence). The CDR3 loop reads CASSTGTYSNQPQHF. DNA of the CDR3: TGTGCCAGTAGTACCGGGACATATAGCAATCAGCCCCAGCATTTT.

This chain links TRBV6-1 with TRBJ2-1, with 7 bases aligning to TRBD2. The junction had 4 bases not matched to a gene; V was cut back by 2 bases and J by 0 bases. This CDR3 comprises 16 residues. CDR1 is MNHNS and CDR2 is SASEGT in the germline V gene. In DNA form, the CDR3 reads TGTGCCAGCAGTGAATCCGGGGGGTACTCCTACAATGAGCAGTTCTTC. This codes for CASSESGGYSYNEQFF.

V gene TRBV4-1 combines with J gene TRBJ2-1; possibly TRBD2 for D (7 bases). The CDR3 contains 16 residues. Trimming stripped 4 bases from V and 5 bases from J, with 18 bases between. Looked up from germline, CDR1 is MGHRA and CDR2 is YSYEKL. The CDR3 is CASSPARGAKNNEQFF. The CDR3 DNA is TGCGCCAGCAGCCCTGCTCGGGGGGCCAAGAACAATGAGCAGTTCTTC.

The V call is TRBV10-3, the J call TRBJ1-5, with TRBD1 as a possible D gene (5 bases). Deletions cut 4 bases from V and 7 bases from J, with 14 bases between. This CDR3 is 14 amino acids long. The germline V gene encodes CDR1 ENHRY and CDR2 SYGVKD. The CDR3 bases are TGTGCCATCAGTGGCCAGCAGGGAGGACAGCCCCAGCATTTT. Protein: CAISGQQGGQPQHF.

This sequence joins TRBV4-1 and TRBJ2-7; TRBD1 matches at 7 bases. The ends lost 1 base at V and 6 bases at J; junction bases unmatched: 6. The CDR3 consists of 14 residues. In germline, CDR1 is MGHRA, CDR2 YSYEKL. The CDR3 DNA follows: TGCGCCAGCAGCCAAGGCGACAGGGAGACCGAGCAGTACTTC. It translates to CASSQGDRETEQYF.

This rearrangement joins TRBV11-2 to TRBJ1-6, with 8 bases fitting TRBD1. The V gene end was trimmed by 5 bases and the J gene end by 9 bases; junction bases not matched to a gene: 9. This CDR3 contains 15 residues. Germline V gene data show CDR1 as SGHAT and CDR2 as FQNNGV. The CDR3 sequence: CASSPPGGAGSPLHF. DNA for the CDR3: TGTGCCAGCAGCCCACCAGGGGGCGCGGGTTCACCCCTCCACTTT.

This clone was seen only a few times. CDR3: CASSSPGTVYGYTF. The CDR3 region has the DNA TGTGCCAGCAGTTCCCCCGGGACAGTCTATGGCTACACCTTC. The chain is built from TRBV28 and TRBJ1-2, with TRBD1 matching 7 bases. Germline values: CDR1 MDHEN, CDR2 SYDVKM. The CDR3 totals 14 residues. V shed 4 bases, J shed 4 bases, and the junction held 6 bases outside the gene matches.

The CDR3 region is CASSLGQGSRNTIYF. DNA for the CDR3: TGTGCCAGCAGCCTCGGACAGGGGAGTAGAAACACCATATATTTT. The chain combines TRBV9 with TRBJ1-3, with 9 positions matching TRBD1. Per the germline V gene, CDR1 is SGDLS and CDR2 is YYNGEE. After removal of 4 bases from V and 5 bases from J, the junction contained 7 bases not matched to a gene. The CDR3 consists of 15 residues.